Presented here are 9 T cell receptor beta chains from one specimen sequenced in a study of T cell responses to AZD1222 COVID-19 vaccine. The repertoire was sequenced with immunoSEQ multiplex PCR; TCRdb's copy has only in-frame clones and lacks some. This table has over 100,000 clones, 90% appearing once. Sample: peripheral blood, taken on day 0 of AZD1222 vaccination. These receptors all stem from an adult in good health.

The chain has TRBV4-2 and TRBJ1-5, with TRBD1 matching 7 bases. This CDR3 is 16 amino acids long. V was pared by 0 bases and J by 9 bases, with 11 bases of the junction left unmatched. Germline V gene data show CDR1 as LGHNA and CDR2 as YNFKEQ. This CDR3 reads CASSQDKGALGTPQHF. The CDR3 DNA reads TGTGCCAGCAGCCAAGATAAGGGGGCGCTTGGCACGCCCCAGCATTTT.

CDR3 in amino acids: CASSERLAGENEQYF. The CDR3, as DNA: TGTGCCAGCAGCGAAAGACTAGCGGGAGAGAACGAGCAGTACTTC. V and J are TRBV5-6 and TRBJ2-7; 12 bases map to TRBD2. The CDR3 consists of 15 residues. CDR1 is SGHDT and CDR2 is YYEEEE in the germline V gene. V lost 4 bases, J lost 5 bases, and 7 bases stayed unmatched.

J is TRBJ1-2 and V is TRBV11-1; no reliable D call. The V gene lost 5 bases and the J gene lost 6 bases, with 10 bases spanning the gap. This CDR3 is built from 12 residues. Germline V gives CDR1 SGHAT, CDR2 FQDESV (reference sequence). CDR3 protein: CASSEEGDGYTF. The CDR3 coding sequence is TGTGCCAGCAGCGAGGAAGGTGATGGCTACACCTTC.

This clone has a single count. The J gene is TRBJ1-1, the V gene TRBV7-8; tentatively, D is TRBD1 (6 bases). Deletions cut 5 bases from V and 9 bases from J, with 10 bases between. Germline CDR1 SGHVS, CDR2 FQNEAQ. This CDR3 is 11 amino acids long. CDR3: CASSPDRKAFF. CDR3 sequence (DNA): TGTGCCAGCAGCCCAGACAGGAAAGCTTTCTTT.

The V gene is TRBV5-5, the J gene TRBJ2-7; 7 nucleotides agree with TRBD1. With V trimmed by 4 bases and J by 0 bases, 7 bases remained unmatched. CDR1 is SGHKS and CDR2 is YYEKEE in the germline V gene (reference sequence). The CDR3 runs 15 residues. CDR3 amino acids: CASSIRDSLSYEQYF. The CDR3 DNA reads TGTGCCAGCAGCATTCGGGACAGCCTCTCCTACGAGCAGTACTTC.

The chain uses TRBV5-6 and TRBJ1-5; tentatively, D is TRBD1 (5 bases). CDR1 is SGHDT and CDR2 is YYEEEE in the germline V gene. The CDR3 spans 15 residues. The V gene lost 0 bases and the J gene lost 4 bases, with 11 bases spanning the gap. The CDR3 DNA follows: TGTGCCAGCAGCTTGGGAGGGGAGGCGAATCAGCCCCAGCATTTT. Its translation is CASSLGGEANQPQHF.

This sequence joins TRBV24-1 and TRBJ2-5; D perhaps matches TRBD1 (6 bases). Germline CDR1 is KGHDR and CDR2 is SFDVKD. V shed 3 bases and J shed 5 bases, with 15 bases lying between them. This CDR3 region has 15 residues. CDR3 sequence reads: CATSDTGFLGETQYF. As DNA, the CDR3 is TGTGCCACCAGTGATACAGGGTTTTTAGGGGAGACCCAGTACTTC.

The chain employs TRBV7-2 and TRBJ2-3; 7 nucleotides match TRBD2. Germline V gene sequence: CDR1 SGHTA, CDR2 FQGNSA. The CDR3 is made up of 15 amino acids. V lost 6 bases to trimming and J lost 4 bases; unmatched junction nucleotides: 10. CDR3 nucleotides: TGTGCCAGCAGTGACTTTGTGGGAGGGGCAGATACGCAGTATTTT. Translating it yields CASSDFVGGADTQYF.

The CDR3 region has the DNA TGTGCCAGTTTTGAGGCAGGGGGCGATGAAAAACTGTTTTTT. It yields the protein CASFEAGGDEKLFF. This sequence joins TRBV19 and TRBJ1-4, with TRBD1 matching over 8 bases. This CDR3 is built from 14 residues. Germline assignment: CDR1 LNHDA and CDR2 SQIVND (reference sequence). The J segment lost 6 bases and the V segment lost 8 bases, leaving 8 bases of the junction unmatched.